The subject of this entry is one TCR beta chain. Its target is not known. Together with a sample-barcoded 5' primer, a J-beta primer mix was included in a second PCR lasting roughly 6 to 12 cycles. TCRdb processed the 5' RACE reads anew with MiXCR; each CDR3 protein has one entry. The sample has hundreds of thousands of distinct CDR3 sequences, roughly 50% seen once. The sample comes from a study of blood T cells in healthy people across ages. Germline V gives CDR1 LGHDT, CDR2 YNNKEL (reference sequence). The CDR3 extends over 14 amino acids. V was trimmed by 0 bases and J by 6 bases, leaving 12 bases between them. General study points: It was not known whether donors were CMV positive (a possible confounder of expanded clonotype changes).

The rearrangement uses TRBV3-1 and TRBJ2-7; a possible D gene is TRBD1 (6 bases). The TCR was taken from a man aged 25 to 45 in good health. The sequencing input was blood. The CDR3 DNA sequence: TGTGCCAGCAGCCAAGATAGGACAGACCGCGAGCAGTACTTC. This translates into CASSQDRTDREQYF.